This T cell receptor beta chain comes out of a study of chronic HIV infection and antiretroviral therapy. Using its own MiXCR run on the 5' RACE reads, TCRdb lists one record per CDR3 protein. The sample lists approximately 47,000 distinct CDR3 sequences, roughly 19% occurring once. In its sample, this clonotype was seen a few times. Trimming removed 1 base at V and 4 bases at J, with 4 bases between. The CDR3 has 12 residues. Germline CDR1 reads SEHNR; CDR2 reads FQNEAQ (reference sequence). The V gene is TRBV7-9, the J gene TRBJ1-2; D is uncertain. The source is an adult who had HIV and had not received antiretroviral therapy, or was an uninfected healthy control (not recorded which). The material sequenced was peripheral blood. CDR3 loop: CASSLEVYGYTF. The CDR3 nucleotides are TGTGCCAGCAGCTTAGAGGTCTATGGCTACACCTTC.